Sequencing of this T cell receptor (beta chain) was carried out in a study of blood T cells in healthy people across ages. Study-wide context: Using template switching, researchers captured about one barcoded beta molecule for each two T cells.

Whole-study results and caveats: Naive T cell percentage showed a strong correlation with TCR beta diversity. Diversity was higher, and naive CD4+ cells more numerous, in long-lived donors than in aged donors.

The CDR3 is 14 amino acids. Looked up from germline, CDR1 is MNHEY and CDR2 is SMNVEV (reference sequence). The ends were cut back, 0 bases at V and 3 bases at J, with 8 bases in the middle. Through a sample-barcoded 5' primer and a J-beta primer mix, a second PCR was run for about 6 to 11 cycles. TCRdb passed the 5' RACE reads through MiXCR, listing each CDR3 protein once. The profile shows about 1.8 million distinct CDR3 sequences, about 50% of them singletons. Total RNA, at least 6 micrograms per sample, came from PBMCs. Of note for this clonotype: Its antigen is undetermined.

V usage is TRBV27 and J usage is TRBJ1-1; D is perhaps TRBD1 (6 bases). The receptor comes from a middle-aged woman in good health. Sequenced input: blood. The CDR3: CASSLSGGYTEAFF. The DNA of the CDR3 is TGTGCCAGCAGTTTATCAGGGGGGTACACTGAAGCTTTCTTT.